This T cell receptor beta chain was obtained from a study of T cell clones after liver transplantation. Study overall: HCV positivity affected three of eight recipients; the rest lacked autoimmune or viral indications.

Using immunoSEQ multiplex PCR, the repertoire was profiled, and TCRdb retains in-frame clones only, with some absent. The sample carries 50,000 to 70,000 clones, approximately 63% recorded once. Germline V gene lookup returns CDR1 LGHNA and CDR2 YNFKEQ. Trimming left V 0 bases short and J 8 bases short, with 11 bases between. CDR3 length: 14 residues. The sequence was collected from a human patient who received a liver transplant. The graft donor may account for some of the T cells. This specimen was CD4+ T cells from blood, taken at the 15-month timepoint. The chain joins TRBV4-2 to TRBJ2-1; maybe TRBD2 (7 bases). CDR3 protein: CASSQDRGGDEQFF. The CDR3 bases are TGTGCCAGCAGCCAAGATCGCGGGGGCGATGAGCAGTTCTTC.